Listed here are 14 T cell receptor beta chains from one sample, sequenced in a study of cytotoxic CD8 clonotypes in ibrutinib-treated CLL. Generated by immunoSEQ multiplex PCR, the TCRdb table keeps only in-frame clones and is missing some. This table holds 150,000 to 200,000 clones, roughly four fifths found once. Specimen: PBMCs, collected after 12 months of ibrutinib treatment. These receptors were taken from a human donor with chronic lymphocytic leukemia.

The V call is TRBV18, the J call TRBJ2-6; D remains ambiguous. The germline V gene has CDR1 KGHSH and CDR2 LQKENI. Trimming left V 4 bases short and J 0 bases short, with 7 bases between. CDR3 length: 15 residues. This CDR3 is CASSRERSGANVLTF. In DNA, the CDR3 is TGTGCCAGCTCACGTGAACGCTCTGGGGCCAACGTCCTGACTTTC.

This clone was seen only once. The V gene is TRBV2, the J gene TRBJ2-2, with 7 bases fitting TRBD1. Germline V gene data show CDR1 as SNHLY and CDR2 as FYNNEI. J gave up 6 bases and V 6 bases, and 10 bases lay outside the gene matches. CDR3 length: 15 amino acids. For the CDR3, the DNA is TGTGCCAGCAGGCGGACGACAGGACAGGCCGGGGAGCTGTTTTTT. Translating it yields CASRRTTGQAGELFF.

The CDR3 reads CASSLPGILQETQYF. The CDR3, as DNA: TGTGCCAGCAGCTTGCCCGGGATCCTACAAGAGACCCAGTACTTC. The chain uses TRBV5-6 and TRBJ2-5, with D possibly being TRBD2 (5 bases). Trimming pared 1 base from V and 2 bases from J, leaving 12 bases between. The CDR3 has 15 residues. Germline V lookup: CDR1 SGHDT, CDR2 YYEEEE.

V usage is TRBV19 and J usage is TRBJ2-5; possible D gene TRBD2, 7 bases. CDR1 is LNHDA, CDR2 SQIVND, per germline (reference sequence). Trimming pared 3 bases from V and 4 bases from J, leaving 15 bases between. The CDR3 length is 15 residues. The CDR3 DNA reads TGTGCCAGTAGTATCCCCCGGGGGGCTGGAGAGACCCAGTACTTC. This codes for CASSIPRGAGETQYF.

This clone was detected only once. The chain has TRBV5-1 and TRBJ1-5; D is unresolved. Germline assignment: CDR1 SGHRS and CDR2 YFSETQ. V was clipped by 0 bases and J by 0 bases, with 1 base between them. This CDR3 region has 13 residues. The DNA of the CDR3 is TGCGCCAGCAGCTTGGGTAGCAATCAGCCCCAGCATTTT. The encoded protein is CASSLGSNQPQHF.

This clone was counted a single time. The gene calls are TRBV18 and TRBJ1-3, with 8 bases matching TRBD1. Germline V CDR1 and CDR2: KGHSH, LQKENI. With 2 bases clipped from V and 1 base from J, the junction kept 4 bases outside the gene matches. The length of the CDR3 is 16 residues. CDR3 DNA sequence: TGTGCCAGCTCACCATTCGGGACAGGATCTGGAAACACCATATATTTT. The encoded protein is CASSPFGTGSGNTIYF.

This chain joins TRBV21-1 and TRBJ2-2. TRBV21-1 is tagged as a pseudogene. The CDR3 is 16 amino acids. The CDR3 protein is CASSKSPGRDTGELFF. The CDR3, as DNA: TGTGCCAGCAGCAAAAGTCCAGGGAGAGACACCGGGGAGCTGTTTTTT.

J is TRBJ1-6 and V is TRBV5-1, with D tentatively TRBD1 (6 bases). CDR1 is SGHRS and CDR2 is YFSETQ in the germline V gene. V lost 3 bases to trimming and J lost 2 bases, with 15 bases between them. This CDR3 region has 17 residues. CDR3 loop: CASSSGAGGTYNSPLHF. CDR3 in DNA: TGCGCCAGCAGCTCGGGCGCGGGGGGCACCTATAATTCACCCCTCCACTTT.

This clone was found many times. The chain links TRBV19 to TRBJ2-7; D is perhaps TRBD1 (7 bases). Trimming pared 4 bases from V and 3 bases from J, leaving 10 bases between. The V gene's germline CDR1 is LNHDA and CDR2 SQIVND (reference sequence). The CDR3 runs 13 residues. The chain's CDR3 is CASSRRDSYEQYF. In DNA, the CDR3 is TGTGCCAGTAGTAGGCGGGACAGCTACGAGCAGTACTTC.

CDR3 sequence: CASSFERRGGPSSYNEQFF. DNA for the CDR3: TGTGCCAGCAGCTTTGAGCGGCGGGGGGGCCCGAGCTCCTACAATGAGCAGTTCTTC. The rearrangement joins TRBV12-1 to TRBJ2-1; the table calls TRBD2, which could not be checked here. TRBV12-1 is an annotated pseudogene. The CDR3 covers 19 residues.

The chain employs TRBV18 and TRBJ2-7; the D gene is possibly TRBD1 (5 bases). CDR3 length equals 13 residues. In germline, CDR1 is KGHSH, CDR2 LQKENI. With 5 bases removed from V and 7 bases from J, the gap between germline ends came to 15 bases. DNA of the CDR3: TGTGCCAGCTCATTGGTGGACAACGTGGAGCAGTACTTC. Amino acids: CASSLVDNVEQYF.

The J gene is TRBJ1-2, the V gene TRBV4-2; D is unresolved. The CDR3 extends over 14 amino acids. Between the trimmed V and J ends, which lost 0 bases and 4 bases, there was a span of 9 bases. Germline loops: CDR1 LGHNA, CDR2 YNFKEQ. CDR3 nucleotide sequence: TGTGCCAGCAGCCAAGATCAACCTCCCTATGGCTACACCTTC. Translation: CASSQDQPPYGYTF.

The V and J genes are TRBV9 and TRBJ2-7, with 9 bases fitting TRBD1. V trimming: 0 bases; J trimming: 5 bases; junction bases outside the gene matches: 3. The CDR3 spans 14 residues. Germline CDR1 SGDLS, CDR2 YYNGEE. This CDR3 reads CASSVARTGDEQYF. The DNA of the CDR3 is TGTGCCAGCAGCGTAGCCCGGACAGGGGACGAGCAGTACTTC.

This clone was seen a single time. This sequence joins TRBV7-2 and TRBJ2-7; 8 bases align to TRBD2. This CDR3 has 15 residues. Germline lookup yields CDR1 SGHTA and CDR2 FQGNSA. The V gene end was trimmed by 5 bases and the J gene end by 0 bases; junction bases not matched to a gene: 6. CDR3 nucleotides: TGTGCCAGCAGCCGAACGACTAGCGACTCCTACGAGCAGTACTTC. Amino acid sequence: CASSRTTSDSYEQYF.